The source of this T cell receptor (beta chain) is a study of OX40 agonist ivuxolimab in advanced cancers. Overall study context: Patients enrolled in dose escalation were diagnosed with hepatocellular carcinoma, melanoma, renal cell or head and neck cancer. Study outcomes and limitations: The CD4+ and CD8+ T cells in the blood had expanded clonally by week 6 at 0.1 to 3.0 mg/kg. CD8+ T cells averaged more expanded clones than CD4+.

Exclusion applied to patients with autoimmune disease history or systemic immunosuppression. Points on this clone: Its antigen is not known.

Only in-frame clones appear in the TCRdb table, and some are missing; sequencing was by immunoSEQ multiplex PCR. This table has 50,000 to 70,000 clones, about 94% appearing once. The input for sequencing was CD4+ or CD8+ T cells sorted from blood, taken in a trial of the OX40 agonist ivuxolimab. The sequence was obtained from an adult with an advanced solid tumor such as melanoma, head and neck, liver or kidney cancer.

Written as DNA, the CDR3 is TGTGCCTGGAGTGGCCCCCCGGCGGACACTGAAGCTTTCTTT. Translated: CAWSGPPADTEAFF. The genes are TRBV30 and TRBJ1-1; D unclear. The V gene's germline CDR1 is GTSNPN and CDR2 SVGIG (reference sequence). CDR3 size: 14 residues. V lost 1 base, J lost 3 bases, and 12 bases lay in between. The full variable domain, its missing parts supplied by reference TRBV30 and TRBJ1-1, is SQTIHQWPATLVQPVGSPLSLECTVEGTSNPNLYWYRQAAGRGLQLLFYSVGIGQISSEVPQNLSASRPQDRQFILSSKKLLLSDSGFYLCAWSGPPADTEAFFGQGTRLTVV.